One and the same sample provided the 17 T cell receptor beta chains below, sequenced in a study of shared clonotypes between healthy human individuals. Repertoires were generated with immunoSEQ multiplex PCR, while TCRdb's copy carries only in-frame clones and drops some. The data hold millions of clones, with about 95% observed a single time. Terminally differentiated effector memory CD45RA+ cells were excluded from the naive CD8 cells, which were CD45RO-negative and positively selected for CCR7. The specimen was naive CD8+ T cells sorted from blood. The receptors shown here come from a man aged 18-30 years in good health.

This chain connects TRBV27 to TRBJ1-2, with D tentatively TRBD1 (5 bases). V lost 0 bases and J 5 bases, leaving 16 bases between the germline ends. This CDR3 is 16 amino acids long. CDR1 and CDR2 from the germline V gene are MNHEY and SMNVEV (reference sequence). CDR3 coding DNA: TGTGCCAGCAGTTTATCCATCGGGACGGCTGCGTATGGCTACACCTTC. Translation: CASSLSIGTAAYGYTF.

The chain recombines TRBV4-3 with TRBJ2-1; 9 nucleotides align to TRBD2. This CDR3 spans 15 amino acids. The V gene end was trimmed by 7 bases and the J gene end by 4 bases; junction bases not matched to a gene: 8. The germline V gene has CDR1 LGHNA and CDR2 YSLEER. This CDR3 is CASTPLAGLYNEQFF. The DNA of the CDR3 is TGCGCCAGCACCCCACTAGCGGGTCTTTACAATGAGCAGTTCTTC.

The genes are TRBV6-1 and TRBJ2-1; possible D gene TRBD1, 5 bases. This CDR3 region has 15 residues. V lost 6 bases, J lost 5 bases, and 17 bases lay in between. The germline CDR1 and CDR2 sequences are MNHNS and SASEGT. CDR3 region: CASRDLDRIDNEQFF. Written as DNA, the CDR3 is TGTGCCAGCAGGGATCTAGACAGAATCGACAATGAGCAGTTCTTC.

In nucleotides, the CDR3 is TGCGCCAGCAGCTACACACCCACTAGCGGGAGGGCCTCGAACTCCTACAATGAGCAGTTCTTC. Amino acids: CASSYTPTSGRASNSYNEQFF. The V and J genes are TRBV5-1 and TRBJ2-1; 13 bases are shared with TRBD2. J lost 0 bases, V lost 3 bases, and 15 bases had no gene match. Germline V gene sequence: CDR1 SGHRS, CDR2 YFSETQ. This CDR3 has 21 residues.

The genes are TRBV4-1 and TRBJ1-2; D is possibly TRBD1 (5 bases). The CDR3 has 15 amino acids. V shed 0 bases and J shed 6 bases, with 14 bases lying between them. Per germline, CDR1 MGHRA and CDR2 YSYEKL. The CDR3 protein is CASSQDSGAKDGYTF. Written as DNA, the CDR3 is TGCGCCAGCAGCCAAGATTCCGGGGCTAAGGATGGCTACACCTTC.

This chain links TRBV5-4 with TRBJ2-3, with 10 bases that match TRBD2. Germline V CDR1 and CDR2: SGHNT, YYREEE (reference sequence). The ends lost 0 bases at V and 7 bases at J; junction bases unmatched: 2. CDR3 length equals 14 residues. The CDR3 coding sequence is TGTGCCAGCAGCTTGGCGACTAGCGGGCATACGCAGTATTTT. This encodes CASSLATSGHTQYF.

V and J are TRBV11-2 and TRBJ2-7, with a weak D call TRBD2 (6 bases). Trimming pared 4 bases from V and 3 bases from J, leaving 22 bases between. This CDR3 is built from 17 residues. Germline lookup yields CDR1 SGHAT and CDR2 FQNNGV. CDR3 nucleotides: TGTGCCAGCAGCTCCACCACAAGCGGGTGGGGAGGCTACGAGCAGTACTTC. Encoded protein: CASSSTTSGWGGYEQYF.

The chain has TRBV7-9 and TRBJ1-2; D unclear. This CDR3 region has 15 residues. V was clipped by 4 bases and J by 2 bases, with 14 bases between them. CDR1 and CDR2 (germline): SEHNR, FQNEAQ (reference sequence). The CDR3 protein is CASSSPGVHNYGYTF. CDR3 DNA: TGTGCCAGCAGCTCCCCCGGGGTACACAACTATGGCTACACCTTC.

This clone was recorded only once. The chain links TRBV5-1 to TRBJ2-1; D may be TRBD1 or TRBD2 (5 bases each). In germline, CDR1 is SGHRS, CDR2 YFSETQ. The CDR3 sequence is 16 residues long. Trimming removed 5 bases from V and 6 bases from J, with 21 bases in between. The CDR3, as DNA: TGCGCCAGCAGGGGCCCGGGACCCTATAGGAGCAATGAGCAGTTCTTC. This gives the protein CASRGPGPYRSNEQFF. Filled out from reference TRBV5-1 and TRBJ2-1, the complete variable domain reads KAGVTQTPRYLIKTRGQQVTLSCSPISGHRSVSWYQQTPGQGLQFLFEYFSETQRNKGNFPGRFSGRQFSNSRSEMNVSTLELGDSALYLCASRGPGPYRSNEQFFGPGTRLTVL.

The rearrangement links TRBV13 to TRBJ1-6; 10 bases map to TRBD1. Germline V CDR1 and CDR2: PRHDT, FYEKMQ (reference sequence). Trimming cost V 4 bases and J 7 bases; bases outside gene matches: 4. CDR3 size: 15 residues. CDR3 region: CASSSDRGLNSPLHF. CDR3 nucleotide sequence: TGTGCCAGCAGCTCTGACAGGGGGCTGAATTCACCCCTCCACTTT.

This sequence joins TRBV7-6 and TRBJ1-1; no firm D call. V lost 1 base, J lost 4 bases, and 4 bases lay in between. The CDR3 extends over 12 amino acids. Per the germline V gene, CDR1 is SGHVS and CDR2 is FNYEAQ. DNA for the CDR3: TGTGCCAGCAGCTTAGGCAGCACTGAAGCTTTCTTT. Translation gives CASSLGSTEAFF.

Details on this clone: The identical CDR3 is also encoded by other nucleotide sequences in the sample. The chain uses TRBV7-2 and TRBJ2-3; 7 positions agree with TRBD2. The CDR3 spans 15 residues. V trimming: 1 base; J trimming: 4 bases; junction bases outside the gene matches: 5. CDR1 SGHTA and CDR2 FQGNSA come from the germline V gene. CDR3 sequence: CASSLGGSEADTQYF. CDR3 coding DNA: TGTGCCAGCAGCTTAGGCGGGAGTGAGGCAGATACGCAGTATTTT.

This chain links TRBV15 with TRBJ2-7, with D unclear. The CDR3 runs 14 residues. CDR1 is LNHNV, CDR2 YYDKDF, per germline (reference sequence). Between the trimmed V and J ends, which lost 0 bases and 3 bases, there was a span of 9 bases. CDR3 coding DNA: TGTGCCACCAGCAGAGATCGGGCTAGCTACGAGCAGTACTTC. It specifies CATSRDRASYEQYF.

This sequence joins TRBV7-9 and TRBJ2-5; weak D call: TRBD1 (5 bases). Germline V gene data show CDR1 as SEHNR and CDR2 as FQNEAQ (reference sequence). Between the trimmed V and J ends, which lost 5 bases and 2 bases, there was a span of 12 bases. The CDR3 has 14 amino acids. The CDR3 is CASSLISGQETQYF. CDR3 nucleotide sequence: TGTGCCAGCAGCCTTATCTCAGGGCAAGAGACCCAGTACTTC.

The chain recombines TRBV11-2 with TRBJ1-6; 8 nucleotides agree with TRBD1. Germline CDR1 reads SGHAT; CDR2 reads FQNNGV. The CDR3 extends over 18 amino acids. V shed 5 bases and J 0 bases; nucleotides not matched to a gene: 9. DNA of the CDR3: TGTGCCAGCAGCCCAGCGCAGGGGGCAAGCTCCTATAATTCACCCCTCCACTTT. Its protein is CASSPAQGASSYNSPLHF. Based on the CDR3 plus reference TRBV11-2 and TRBJ1-6, the full variable domain is EAGVAQSPRYKIIEKRQSVAFWCNPISGHATLYWYQQILGQGPKLLIQFQNNGVVDDSQLPKDRFSAERLKGVDSTLKIQPAKLEDSAVYLCASSPAQGASSYNSPLHFGNGTRLTVT.

The V call is TRBV9, the J call TRBJ2-1; D is undetermined. The V gene's germline CDR1 is SGDLS and CDR2 YYNGEE. With 0 bases removed from V and 0 bases from J, the gap between germline ends came to 10 bases. There are 16 residues in the CDR3. CDR3 in DNA: TGTGCCAGCAGCGTAGGGGCGCGAAGCTCCTACAATGAGCAGTTCTTC. Its protein product is CASSVGARSSYNEQFF.

This chain uses TRBV28 with TRBJ2-7, with 8 bases identical to TRBD1. Trimming took 4 bases from V and 0 from J; bases not matched to a gene: 8. The CDR3 sequence is 16 residues long. In germline, CDR1 is MDHEN, CDR2 SYDVKM. For the CDR3, the DNA is TGTGCCAGCAGTTCTCCGGGACAGGCGAGCTCCTACGAGCAGTACTTC. Translated, it gives CASSSPGQASSYEQYF. Drawing the rest from reference TRBV28 and TRBJ2-7, the complete variable domain is DVKVTQSSRYLVKRTGEKVFLECVQDMDHENMFWYRQDPGLGLRLIYFSYDVKMKEKGDIPEGYSVSREKKERFSLILESASTNQTSMYLCASSSPGQASSYEQYFGPGTRLTVT.